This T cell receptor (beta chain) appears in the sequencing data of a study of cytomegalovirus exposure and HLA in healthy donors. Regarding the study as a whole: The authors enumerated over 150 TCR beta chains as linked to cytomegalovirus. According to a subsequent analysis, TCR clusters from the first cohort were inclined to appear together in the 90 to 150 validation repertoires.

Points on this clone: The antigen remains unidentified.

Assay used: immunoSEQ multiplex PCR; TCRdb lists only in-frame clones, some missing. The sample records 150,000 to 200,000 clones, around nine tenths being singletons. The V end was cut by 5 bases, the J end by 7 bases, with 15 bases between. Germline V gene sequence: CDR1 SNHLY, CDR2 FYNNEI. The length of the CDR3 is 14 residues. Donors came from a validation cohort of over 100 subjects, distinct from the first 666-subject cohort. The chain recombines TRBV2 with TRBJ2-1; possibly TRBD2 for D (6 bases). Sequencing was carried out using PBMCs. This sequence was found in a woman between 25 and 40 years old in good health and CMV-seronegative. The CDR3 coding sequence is TGTGCCAGCAGTCCCGCTTCGCGGGGAAATGAGCAGTTCTTC. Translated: CASSPASRGNEQFF.